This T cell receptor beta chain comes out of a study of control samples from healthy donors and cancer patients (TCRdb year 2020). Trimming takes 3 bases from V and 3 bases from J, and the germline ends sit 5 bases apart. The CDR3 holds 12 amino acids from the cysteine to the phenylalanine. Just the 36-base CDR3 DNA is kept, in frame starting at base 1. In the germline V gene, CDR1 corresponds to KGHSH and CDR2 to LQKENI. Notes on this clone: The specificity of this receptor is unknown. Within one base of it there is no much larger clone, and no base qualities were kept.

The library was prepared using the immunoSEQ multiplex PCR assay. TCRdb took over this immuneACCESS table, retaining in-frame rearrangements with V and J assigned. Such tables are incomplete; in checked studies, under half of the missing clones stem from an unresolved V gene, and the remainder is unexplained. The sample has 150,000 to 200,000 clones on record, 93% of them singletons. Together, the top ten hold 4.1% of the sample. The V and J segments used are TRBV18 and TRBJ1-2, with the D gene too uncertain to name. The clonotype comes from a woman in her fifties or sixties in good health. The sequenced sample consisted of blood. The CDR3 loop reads CASSPGDYGYTF. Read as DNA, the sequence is TGTGCCAGCTCACCGGGAGACTATGGCTACACCTTC.